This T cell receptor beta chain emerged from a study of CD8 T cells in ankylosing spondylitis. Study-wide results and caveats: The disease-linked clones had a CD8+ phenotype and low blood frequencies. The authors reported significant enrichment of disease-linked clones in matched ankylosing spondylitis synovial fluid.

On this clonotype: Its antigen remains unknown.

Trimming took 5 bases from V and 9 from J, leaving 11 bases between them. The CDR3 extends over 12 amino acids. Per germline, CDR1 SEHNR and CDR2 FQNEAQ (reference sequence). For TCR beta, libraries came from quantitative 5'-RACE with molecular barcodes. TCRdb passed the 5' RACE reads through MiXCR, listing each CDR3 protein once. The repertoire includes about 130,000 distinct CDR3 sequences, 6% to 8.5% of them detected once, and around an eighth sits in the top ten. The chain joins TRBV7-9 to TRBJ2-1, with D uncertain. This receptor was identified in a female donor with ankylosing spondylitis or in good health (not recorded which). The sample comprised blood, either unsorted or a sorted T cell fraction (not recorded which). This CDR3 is CASSRPPGEQFF. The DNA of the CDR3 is TGTGCCAGCAGCCGACCCCCTGGTGAGCAGTTCTTC. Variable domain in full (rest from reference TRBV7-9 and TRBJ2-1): DTGVSQNPRHKITKRGQNVTFRCDPISEHNRLYWYRQTLGQGPEFLTYFQNEAQLEKSRLLSDRFSAERPKGSFSTLEIQRTEQGDSAMYLCASSRPPGEQFFGPGTRLTVL.